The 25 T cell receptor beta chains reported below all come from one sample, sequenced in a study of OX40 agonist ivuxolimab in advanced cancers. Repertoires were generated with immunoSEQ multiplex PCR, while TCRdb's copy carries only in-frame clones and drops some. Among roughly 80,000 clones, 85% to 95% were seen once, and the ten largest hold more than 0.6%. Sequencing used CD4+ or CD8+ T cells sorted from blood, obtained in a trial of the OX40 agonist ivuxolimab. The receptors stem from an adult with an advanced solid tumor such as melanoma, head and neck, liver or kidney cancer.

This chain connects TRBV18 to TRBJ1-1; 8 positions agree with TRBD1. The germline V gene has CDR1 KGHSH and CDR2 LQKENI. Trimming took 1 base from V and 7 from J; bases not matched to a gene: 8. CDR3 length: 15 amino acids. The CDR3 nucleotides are TGTGCCAGCTCACCACTCCGGACAGGGCGGGTTGAAGCTTTCTTT. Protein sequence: CASSPLRTGRVEAFF.

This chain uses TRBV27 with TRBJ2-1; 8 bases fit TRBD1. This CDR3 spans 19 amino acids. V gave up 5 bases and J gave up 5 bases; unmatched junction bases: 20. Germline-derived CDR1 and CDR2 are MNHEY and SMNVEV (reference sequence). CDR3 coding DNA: TGTGCCAGCAGTCTTTTCCGGGACAGGTACTCGCTAATTAACAATGAGCAGTTCTTC. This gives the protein CASSLFRDRYSLINNEQFF.

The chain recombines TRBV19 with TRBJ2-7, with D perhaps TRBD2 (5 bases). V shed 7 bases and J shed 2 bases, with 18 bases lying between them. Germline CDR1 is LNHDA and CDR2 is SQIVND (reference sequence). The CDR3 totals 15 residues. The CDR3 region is CASTPNPGGPYEQYF. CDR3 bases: TGTGCCAGTACCCCTAATCCAGGAGGACCCTACGAGCAGTACTTC. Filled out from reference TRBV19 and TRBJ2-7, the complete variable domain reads DGGITQSPKYLFRKEGQNVTLSCEQNLNHDAMYWYRQDPGQGLRLIYYSQIVNDFQKGDIAEGYSVSREKKESFPLTVTSAQKNPTAFYLCASTPNPGGPYEQYFGPGTRLTVT.

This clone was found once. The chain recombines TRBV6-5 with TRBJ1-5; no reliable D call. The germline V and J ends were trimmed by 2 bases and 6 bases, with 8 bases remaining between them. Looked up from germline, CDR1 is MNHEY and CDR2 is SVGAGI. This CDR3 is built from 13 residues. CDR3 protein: CASSYRVSQPQHF. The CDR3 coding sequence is TGTGCCAGCAGTTACAGGGTTAGTCAGCCCCAGCATTTT.

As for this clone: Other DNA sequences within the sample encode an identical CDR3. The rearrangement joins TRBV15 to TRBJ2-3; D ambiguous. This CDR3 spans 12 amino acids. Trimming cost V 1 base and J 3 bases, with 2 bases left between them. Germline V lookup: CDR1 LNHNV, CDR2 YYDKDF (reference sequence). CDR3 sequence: CATSRGTDTQYF. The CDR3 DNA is TGTGCCACCAGCAGAGGTACAGATACGCAGTATTTT.

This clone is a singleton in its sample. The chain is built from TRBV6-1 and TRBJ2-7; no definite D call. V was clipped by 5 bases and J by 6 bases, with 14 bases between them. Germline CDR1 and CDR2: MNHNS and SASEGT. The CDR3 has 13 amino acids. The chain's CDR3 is CASSYVFRGEQYF. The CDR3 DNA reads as TGTGCCAGCAGTTATGTTTTCAGAGGCGAGCAGTACTTC.

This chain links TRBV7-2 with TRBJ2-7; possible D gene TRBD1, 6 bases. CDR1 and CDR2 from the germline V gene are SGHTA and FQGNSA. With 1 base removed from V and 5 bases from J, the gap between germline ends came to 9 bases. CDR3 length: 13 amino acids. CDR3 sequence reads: CASSLVGGNEQYF. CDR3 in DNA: TGTGCCAGCAGCTTAGTAGGGGGAAACGAGCAGTACTTC.

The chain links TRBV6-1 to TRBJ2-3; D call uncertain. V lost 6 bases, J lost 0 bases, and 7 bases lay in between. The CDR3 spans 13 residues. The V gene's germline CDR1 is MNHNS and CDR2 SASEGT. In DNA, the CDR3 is TGTGCCAGCAGGGATCGGAGCACAGATACGCAGTATTTT. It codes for CASRDRSTDTQYF.

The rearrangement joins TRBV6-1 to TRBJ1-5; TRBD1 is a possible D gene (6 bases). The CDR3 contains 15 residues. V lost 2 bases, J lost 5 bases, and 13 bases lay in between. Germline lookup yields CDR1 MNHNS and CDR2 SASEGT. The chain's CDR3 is CASSENFKGDQPQHF. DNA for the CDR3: TGTGCCAGCAGTGAAAATTTTAAGGGGGATCAGCCCCAGCATTTT.

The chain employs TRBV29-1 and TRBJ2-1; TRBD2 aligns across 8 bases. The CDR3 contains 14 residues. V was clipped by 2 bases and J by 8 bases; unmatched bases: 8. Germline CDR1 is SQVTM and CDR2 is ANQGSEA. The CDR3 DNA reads TGCAGCGTTGAAAGGGCTAGCGGGCTCCATGAGCAGTTCTTC. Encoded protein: CSVERASGLHEQFF.

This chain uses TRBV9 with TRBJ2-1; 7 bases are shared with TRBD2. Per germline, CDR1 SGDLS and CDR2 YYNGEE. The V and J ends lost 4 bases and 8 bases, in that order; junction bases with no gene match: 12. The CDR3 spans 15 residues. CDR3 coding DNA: TGTGCCAGCAGCCCCCGGCGGGAGTCACGATATGAGCAGTTCTTC. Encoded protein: CASSPRRESRYEQFF. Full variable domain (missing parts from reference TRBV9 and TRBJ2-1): DSGVTQTPKHLITATGQRVTLRCSPRSGDLSVYWYQQSLDQGLQFLIQYYNGEERAKGNILERFSAQQFPDLHSELNLSSLELGDSALYFCASSPRRESRYEQFFGPGTRLTVL.

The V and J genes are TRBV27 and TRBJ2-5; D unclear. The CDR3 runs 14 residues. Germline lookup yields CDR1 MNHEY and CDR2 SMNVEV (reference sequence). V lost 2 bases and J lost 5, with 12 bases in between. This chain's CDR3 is CASSLARSIETQYF. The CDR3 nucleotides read TGTGCCAGCAGTTTAGCCCGGAGTATCGAGACCCAGTACTTC.

CDR3 DNA: TGTGCCAGCAGCTTTCGCGGGAGAGACTACGAGCAGTACTTC. It specifies CASSFRGRDYEQYF. The rearrangement uses TRBV5-6 and TRBJ2-7; 7 bases are a match to TRBD2. Germline V gene lookup returns CDR1 SGHDT and CDR2 YYEEEE. The CDR3 has 14 amino acids. J lost 3 bases, V lost 2 bases, and 5 bases had no gene match.

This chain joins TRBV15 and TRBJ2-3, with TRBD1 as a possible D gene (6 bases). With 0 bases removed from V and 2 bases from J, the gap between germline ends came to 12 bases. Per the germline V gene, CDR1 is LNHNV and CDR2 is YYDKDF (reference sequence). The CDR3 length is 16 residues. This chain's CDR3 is CATSRDLGQLTDTQYF. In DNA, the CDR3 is TGTGCCACCAGCAGAGATCTCGGACAGCTCACAGATACGCAGTATTTT.

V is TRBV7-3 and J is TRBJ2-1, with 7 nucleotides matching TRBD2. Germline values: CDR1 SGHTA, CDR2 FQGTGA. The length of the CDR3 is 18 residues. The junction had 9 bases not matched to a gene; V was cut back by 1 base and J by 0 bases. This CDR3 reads CASSLRLAGGFSYNEQFF. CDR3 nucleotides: TGTGCCAGCAGCTTAAGATTAGCGGGTGGATTCTCCTACAATGAGCAGTTCTTC.

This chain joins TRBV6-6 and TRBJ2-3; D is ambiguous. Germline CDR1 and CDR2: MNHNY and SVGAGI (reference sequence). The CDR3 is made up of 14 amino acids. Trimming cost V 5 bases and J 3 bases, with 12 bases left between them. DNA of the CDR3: TGTGCCAGCAGTAACGGACCTGGTACAGATACGCAGTATTTT. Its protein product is CASSNGPGTDTQYF.

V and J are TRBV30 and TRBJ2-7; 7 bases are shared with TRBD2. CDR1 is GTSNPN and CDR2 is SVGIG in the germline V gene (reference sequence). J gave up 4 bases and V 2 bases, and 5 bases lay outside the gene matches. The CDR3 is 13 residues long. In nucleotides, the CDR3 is TGTGCCTGGAGTAACGGGCGGGGGTACGAGCAGTACTTC. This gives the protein CAWSNGRGYEQYF.

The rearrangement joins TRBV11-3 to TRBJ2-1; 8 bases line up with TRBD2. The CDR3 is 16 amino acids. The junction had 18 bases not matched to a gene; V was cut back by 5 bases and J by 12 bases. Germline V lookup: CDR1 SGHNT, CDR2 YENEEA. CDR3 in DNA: TGTGCCAGCAGCCCCCTACCGACAGCGGGAGTAATAGGGCAGTTCTTC. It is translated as CASSPLPTAGVIGQFF.

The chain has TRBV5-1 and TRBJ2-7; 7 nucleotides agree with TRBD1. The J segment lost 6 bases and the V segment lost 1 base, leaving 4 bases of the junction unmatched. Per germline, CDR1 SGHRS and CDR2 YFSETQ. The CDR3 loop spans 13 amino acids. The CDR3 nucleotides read TGCGCCAGCAGCTTGAGGACAGGCGGCGAGCAGTACTTC. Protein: CASSLRTGGEQYF.

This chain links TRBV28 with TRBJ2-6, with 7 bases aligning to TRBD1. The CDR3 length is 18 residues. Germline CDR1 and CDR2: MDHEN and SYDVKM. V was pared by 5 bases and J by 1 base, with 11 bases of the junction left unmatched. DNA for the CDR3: TGTGCCAGCAGTGCCCACAGGGGTAAGACGTCTGGGGCCAACGTCCTGACTTTC. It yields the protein CASSAHRGKTSGANVLTF.

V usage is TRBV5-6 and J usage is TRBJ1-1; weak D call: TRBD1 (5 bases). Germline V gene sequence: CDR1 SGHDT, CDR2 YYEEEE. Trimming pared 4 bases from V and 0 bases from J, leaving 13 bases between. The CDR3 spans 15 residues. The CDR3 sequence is CASSGYRNMNTEAFF. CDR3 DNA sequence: TGTGCCAGCAGCGGATACAGGAATATGAACACTGAAGCTTTCTTT.

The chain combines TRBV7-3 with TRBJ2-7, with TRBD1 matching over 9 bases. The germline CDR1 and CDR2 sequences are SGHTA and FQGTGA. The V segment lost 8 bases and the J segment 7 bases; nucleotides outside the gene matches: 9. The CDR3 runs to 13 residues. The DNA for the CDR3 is TGTGCCAGCGCTGGTACAGGGGGCGGAGAGCAGTACTTC. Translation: CASAGTGGGEQYF.

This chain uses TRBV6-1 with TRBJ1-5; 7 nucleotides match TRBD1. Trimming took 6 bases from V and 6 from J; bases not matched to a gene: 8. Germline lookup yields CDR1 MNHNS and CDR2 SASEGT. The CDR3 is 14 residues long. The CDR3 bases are TGTGCCAGCAGGAACGACAGGGATCCTCAGCCCCAGCATTTT. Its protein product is CASRNDRDPQPQHF.

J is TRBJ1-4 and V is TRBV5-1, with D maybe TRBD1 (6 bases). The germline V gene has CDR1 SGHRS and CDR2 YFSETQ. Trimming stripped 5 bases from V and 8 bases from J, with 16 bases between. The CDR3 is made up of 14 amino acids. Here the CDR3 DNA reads TGCGCCAGCAGTACGTCAGGGGAGGGCGAAAAACTGTTTTTT. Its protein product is CASSTSGEGEKLFF.

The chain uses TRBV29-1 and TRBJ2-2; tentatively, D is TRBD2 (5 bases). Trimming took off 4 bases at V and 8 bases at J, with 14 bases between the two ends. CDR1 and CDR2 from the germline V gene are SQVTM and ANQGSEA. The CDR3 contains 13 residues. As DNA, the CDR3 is TGCAGCGTTGTGATCGGGGTGTGGGGGGAGCTGTTTTTT. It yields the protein CSVVIGVWGELFF.